In its sample, the clone carrying this TCR beta chain was seen many times. As yet, its antigen is unknown. V lost 6 bases to trimming and J lost 8 bases, with 22 bases between them. This CDR3 has 15 residues. Germline V lookup: CDR1 LNHDA, CDR2 SQIVND (reference sequence). RNA transcripts were the template, and TCR beta CDR3 regions were amplified from them. An initial RT-PCR round employing HTBI primers preceded a second-round multiplex PCR. TCRdb re-derived calls from the multiplex PCR reads in MiXCR, one entry per CDR3 protein. The sample gives around 400,000 distinct CDR3 sequences, under 25% of which show up once; 2.5% to 3.5% is in the top ten. The data originate from a study of Graves' ophthalmopathy and Graves' hyperthyroidism. Study details: Peripheral blood sampling occurred at initial diagnosis, before any treatment.

Study conclusions and caveats: Most expanded clonotypes in thyroid above 0.001 frequency also showed up in blood.

This chain links TRBV19 with TRBJ1-2; the D gene is possibly TRBD1 (6 bases). Sequencing was performed on peripheral blood. The origin of this receptor is a woman between 18 and 29 years old with stable Graves' hyperthyroidism. CDR3 coding DNA: TGTGCCAGTAGCCCCTGGCGGCAGGGGCAGAGCGGCTACACCTTC. Protein: CASSPWRQGQSGYTF.